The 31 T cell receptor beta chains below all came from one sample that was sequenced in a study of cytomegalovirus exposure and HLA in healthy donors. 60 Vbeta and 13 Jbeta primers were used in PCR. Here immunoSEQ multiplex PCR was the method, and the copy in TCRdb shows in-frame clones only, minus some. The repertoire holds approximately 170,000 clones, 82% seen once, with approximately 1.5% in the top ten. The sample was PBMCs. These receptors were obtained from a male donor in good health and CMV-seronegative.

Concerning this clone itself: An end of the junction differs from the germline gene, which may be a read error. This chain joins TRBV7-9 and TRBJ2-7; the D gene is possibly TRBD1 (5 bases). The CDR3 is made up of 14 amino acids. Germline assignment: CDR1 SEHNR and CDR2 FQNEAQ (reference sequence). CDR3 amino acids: CSSSLVGVSYEQYF. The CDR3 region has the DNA TGTTCCAGCAGCTTAGTAGGGGTGAGCTACGAGCAGTACTTC.

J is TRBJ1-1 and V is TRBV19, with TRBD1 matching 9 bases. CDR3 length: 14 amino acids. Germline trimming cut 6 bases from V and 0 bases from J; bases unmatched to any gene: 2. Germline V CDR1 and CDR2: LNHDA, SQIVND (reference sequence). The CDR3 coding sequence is TGTGCCAGTAGACGGGACAGGGTGAACACTGAAGCTTTCTTT. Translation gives CASRRDRVNTEAFF.

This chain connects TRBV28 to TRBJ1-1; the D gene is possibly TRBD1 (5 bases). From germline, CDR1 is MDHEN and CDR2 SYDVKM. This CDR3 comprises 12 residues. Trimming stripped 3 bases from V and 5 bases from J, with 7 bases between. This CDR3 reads CASSFRGTEAFF. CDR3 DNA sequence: TGTGCCAGCAGTTTTAGGGGTACTGAAGCTTTCTTT.

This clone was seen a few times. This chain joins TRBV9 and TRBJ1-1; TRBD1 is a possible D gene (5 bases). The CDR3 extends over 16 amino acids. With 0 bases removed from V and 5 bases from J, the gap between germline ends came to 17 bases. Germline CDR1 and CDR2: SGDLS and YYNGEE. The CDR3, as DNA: TGTGCCAGCAGCGTAGAAAGTAGAGTGGGGGGAACTGAAGCTTTCTTT. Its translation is CASSVESRVGGTEAFF.

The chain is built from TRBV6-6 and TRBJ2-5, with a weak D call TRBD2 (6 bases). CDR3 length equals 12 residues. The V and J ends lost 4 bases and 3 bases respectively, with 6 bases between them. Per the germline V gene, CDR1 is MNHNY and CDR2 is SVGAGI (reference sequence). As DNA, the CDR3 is TGTGCCAGCAGTTTAGCGGAAGAGACCCAGTACTTC. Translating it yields CASSLAEETQYF.

The CDR3 DNA sequence: TGTGCCAGCAGTTACACGGCAGGTATGAACACTGAAGCTTTCTTT. This sequence encodes CASSYTAGMNTEAFF. This chain connects TRBV6-6 to TRBJ1-1; no reliable D call. Trimming cost V 2 bases and J 0 bases, with 10 bases left between them. The CDR3 sequence is 15 residues long. CDR1 is MNHNY and CDR2 is SVGAGI in the germline V gene (reference sequence).

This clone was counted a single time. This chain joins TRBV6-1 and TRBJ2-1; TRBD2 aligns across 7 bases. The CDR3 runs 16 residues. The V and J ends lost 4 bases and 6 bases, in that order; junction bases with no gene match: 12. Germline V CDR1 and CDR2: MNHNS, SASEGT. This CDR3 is CASSVFSGGTTNEQFF. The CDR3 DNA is TGTGCCAGCAGTGTCTTTTCCGGGGGGACGACCAATGAGCAGTTCTTC.

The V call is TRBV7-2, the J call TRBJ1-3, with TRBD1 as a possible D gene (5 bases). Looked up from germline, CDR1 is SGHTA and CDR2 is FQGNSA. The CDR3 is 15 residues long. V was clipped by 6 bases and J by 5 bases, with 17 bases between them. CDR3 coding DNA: TGTGCCAGCAGTTCGACAGTTTCGGCCAGAAACACCATATATTTT. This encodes CASSSTVSARNTIYF.

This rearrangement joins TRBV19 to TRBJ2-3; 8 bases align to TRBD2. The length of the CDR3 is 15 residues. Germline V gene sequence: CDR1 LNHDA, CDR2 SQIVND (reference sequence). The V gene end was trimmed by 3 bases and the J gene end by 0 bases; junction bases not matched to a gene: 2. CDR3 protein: CASSIQRGSTDTQYF. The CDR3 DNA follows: TGTGCCAGTAGTATCCAGCGGGGGAGCACAGATACGCAGTATTTT.

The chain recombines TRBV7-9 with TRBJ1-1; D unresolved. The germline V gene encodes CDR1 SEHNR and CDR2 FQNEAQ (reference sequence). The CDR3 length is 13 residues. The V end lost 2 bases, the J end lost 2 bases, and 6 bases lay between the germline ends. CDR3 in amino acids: CASSLTTNTEAFF. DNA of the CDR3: TGTGCCAGCAGCTTAACCACAAACACTGAAGCTTTCTTT.

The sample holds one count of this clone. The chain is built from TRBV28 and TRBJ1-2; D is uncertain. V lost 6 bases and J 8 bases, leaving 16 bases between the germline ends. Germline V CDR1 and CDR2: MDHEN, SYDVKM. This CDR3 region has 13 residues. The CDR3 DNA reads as TGTGCCAGCAGCGAACCCCATGTTGAGGGCTACACCTTC. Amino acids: CASSEPHVEGYTF.

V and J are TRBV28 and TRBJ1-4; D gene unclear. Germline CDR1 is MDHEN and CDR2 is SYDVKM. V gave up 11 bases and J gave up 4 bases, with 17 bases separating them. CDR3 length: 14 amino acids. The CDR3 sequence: CALRSRDYNEKLFF. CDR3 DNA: TGTGCCTTAAGATCCCGGGATTATAATGAAAAACTGTTTTTT.

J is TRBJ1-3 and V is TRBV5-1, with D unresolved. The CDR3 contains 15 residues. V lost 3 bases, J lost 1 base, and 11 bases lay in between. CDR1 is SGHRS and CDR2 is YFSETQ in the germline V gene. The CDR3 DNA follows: TGCGCCAGCAGCTCCACGGGTCTTTCTGGAAACACCATATATTTT. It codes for CASSSTGLSGNTIYF.

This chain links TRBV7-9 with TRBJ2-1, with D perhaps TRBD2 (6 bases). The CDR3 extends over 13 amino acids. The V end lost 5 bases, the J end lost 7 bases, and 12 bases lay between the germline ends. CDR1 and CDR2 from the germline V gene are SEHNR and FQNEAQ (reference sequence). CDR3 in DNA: TGTGCCAGCAGCCCGGGACTGCAAAATGAGCAGTTCTTC. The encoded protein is CASSPGLQNEQFF.

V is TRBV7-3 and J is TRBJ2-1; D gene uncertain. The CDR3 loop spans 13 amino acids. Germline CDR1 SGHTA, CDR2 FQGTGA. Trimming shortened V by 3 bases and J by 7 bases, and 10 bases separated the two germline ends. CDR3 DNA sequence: TGTGCCAGCAGCTTCCGGTCGCAAAATGAGCAGTTCTTC. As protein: CASSFRSQNEQFF.

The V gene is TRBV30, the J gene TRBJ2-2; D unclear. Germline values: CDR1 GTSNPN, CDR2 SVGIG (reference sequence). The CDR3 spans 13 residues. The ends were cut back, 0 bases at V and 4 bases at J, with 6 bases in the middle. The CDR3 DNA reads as TGTGCCTGGAGTGTATCAGGCACCGGGGAGCTGTTTTTT. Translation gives CAWSVSGTGELFF.

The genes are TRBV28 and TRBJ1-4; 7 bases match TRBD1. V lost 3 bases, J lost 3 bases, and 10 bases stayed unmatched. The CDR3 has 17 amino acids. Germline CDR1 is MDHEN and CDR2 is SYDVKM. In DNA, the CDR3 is TGTGCCAGCAGTTTTGGGTTAGGCAGGGGGGCTAATGAAAAACTGTTTTTT. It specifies CASSFGLGRGANEKLFF.

Here the CDR3 reads CASRARQGNEQYF. DNA of the CDR3: TGTGCCAGCAGGGCAAGACAGGGGAACGAGCAGTACTTC. This chain uses TRBV6-1 with TRBJ2-7, with 8 bases matching TRBD1. The V and J ends lost 6 bases and 5 bases, in that order; junction bases with no gene match: 6. CDR1 and CDR2 (germline): MNHNS, SASEGT. The CDR3 runs 13 residues.

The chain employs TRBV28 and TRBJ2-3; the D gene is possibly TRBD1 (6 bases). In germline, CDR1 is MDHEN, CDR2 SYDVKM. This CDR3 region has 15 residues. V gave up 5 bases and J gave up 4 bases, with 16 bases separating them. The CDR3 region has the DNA TGTGCCAGCAGTAAAGGGGGTTTTTGGGCAGATACGCAGTATTTT. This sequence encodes CASSKGGFWADTQYF. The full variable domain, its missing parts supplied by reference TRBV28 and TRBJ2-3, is DVKVTQSSRYLVKRTGEKVFLECVQDMDHENMFWYRQDPGLGLRLIYFSYDVKMKEKGDIPEGYSVSREKKERFSLILESASTNQTSMYLCASSKGGFWADTQYFGPGTRLTVL.

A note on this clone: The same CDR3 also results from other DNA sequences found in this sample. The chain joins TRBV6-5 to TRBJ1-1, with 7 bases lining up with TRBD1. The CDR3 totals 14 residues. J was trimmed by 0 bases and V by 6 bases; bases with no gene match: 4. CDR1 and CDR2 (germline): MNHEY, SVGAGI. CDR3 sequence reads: CASSRDRMNTEAFF. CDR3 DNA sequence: TGTGCCAGCAGCCGGGACAGAATGAACACTGAAGCTTTCTTT.

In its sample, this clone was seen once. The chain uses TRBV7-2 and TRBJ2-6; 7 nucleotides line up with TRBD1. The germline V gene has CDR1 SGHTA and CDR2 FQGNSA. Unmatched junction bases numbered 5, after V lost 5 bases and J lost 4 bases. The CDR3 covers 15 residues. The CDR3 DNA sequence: TGTGCCAGCAGCGTGACAGGGAGCGGGGCCAACGTCCTGACTTTC. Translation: CASSVTGSGANVLTF.

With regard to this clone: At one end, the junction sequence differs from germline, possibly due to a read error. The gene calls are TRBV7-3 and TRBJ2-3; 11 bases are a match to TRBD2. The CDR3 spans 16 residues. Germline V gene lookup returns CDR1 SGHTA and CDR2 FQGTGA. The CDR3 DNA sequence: TGTTCCAGCAGCTCCTATCCTAGCGGGAGGTCAGATACGCAGTATTTT. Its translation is CSSSSYPSGRSDTQYF.

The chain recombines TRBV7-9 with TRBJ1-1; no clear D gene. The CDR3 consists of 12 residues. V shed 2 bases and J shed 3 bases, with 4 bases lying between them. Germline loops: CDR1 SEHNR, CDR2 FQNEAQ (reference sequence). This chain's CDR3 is CASSLIYTEAFF. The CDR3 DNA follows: TGTGCCAGCAGCTTAATATACACTGAAGCTTTCTTT.

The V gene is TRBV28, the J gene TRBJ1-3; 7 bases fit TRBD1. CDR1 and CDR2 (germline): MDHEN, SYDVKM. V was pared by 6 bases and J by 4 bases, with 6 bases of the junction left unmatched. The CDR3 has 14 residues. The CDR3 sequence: CASSHRGLGNTIYF. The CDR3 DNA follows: TGTGCCAGCAGCCACAGGGGTCTGGGAAACACCATATATTTT.

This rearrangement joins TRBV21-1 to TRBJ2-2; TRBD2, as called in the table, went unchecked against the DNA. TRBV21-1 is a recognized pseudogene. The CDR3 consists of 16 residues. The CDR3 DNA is TGTGCCAGCAGCAAAGTCTACCTAGCGAACACCGGGGAGCTGTTTTTT. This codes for CASSKVYLANTGELFF.

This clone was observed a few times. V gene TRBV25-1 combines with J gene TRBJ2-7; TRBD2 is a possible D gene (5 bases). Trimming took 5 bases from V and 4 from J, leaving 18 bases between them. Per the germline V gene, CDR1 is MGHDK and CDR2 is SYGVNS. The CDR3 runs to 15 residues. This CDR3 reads CASSTARETRYEQYF. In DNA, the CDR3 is TGTGCCAGCAGTACCGCTAGGGAGACGCGGTACGAGCAGTACTTC.

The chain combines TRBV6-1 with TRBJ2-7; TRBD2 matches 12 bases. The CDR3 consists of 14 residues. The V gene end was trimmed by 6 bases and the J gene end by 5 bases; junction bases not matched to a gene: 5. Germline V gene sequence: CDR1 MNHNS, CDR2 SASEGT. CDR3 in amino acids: CASRPTSGRDEQYF. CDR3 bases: TGTGCCAGCAGACCGACTAGCGGGAGAGACGAGCAGTACTTC.

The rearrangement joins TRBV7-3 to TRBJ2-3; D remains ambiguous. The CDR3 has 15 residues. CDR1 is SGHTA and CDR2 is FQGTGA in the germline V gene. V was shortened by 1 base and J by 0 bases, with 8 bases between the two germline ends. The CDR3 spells CASSLRASSTDTQYF. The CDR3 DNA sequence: TGTGCCAGCAGCTTAAGGGCTTCTAGCACAGATACGCAGTATTTT.

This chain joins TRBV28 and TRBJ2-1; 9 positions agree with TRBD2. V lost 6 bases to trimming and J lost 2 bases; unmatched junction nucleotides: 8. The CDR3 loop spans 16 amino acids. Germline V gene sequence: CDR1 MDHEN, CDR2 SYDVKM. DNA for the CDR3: TGTGCCAGCAGGCCGACTAGCGGCGGCCCCTACAATGAGCAGTTCTTC. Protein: CASRPTSGGPYNEQFF.

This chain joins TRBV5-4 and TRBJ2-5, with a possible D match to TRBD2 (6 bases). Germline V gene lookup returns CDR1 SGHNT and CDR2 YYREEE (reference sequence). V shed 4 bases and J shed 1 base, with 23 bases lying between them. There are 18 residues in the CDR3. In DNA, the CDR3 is TGTGCCAGCAGCCAGGGACTGGGACGGAGAACTTTCCAAGAGACCCAGTACTTC. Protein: CASSQGLGRRTFQETQYF.

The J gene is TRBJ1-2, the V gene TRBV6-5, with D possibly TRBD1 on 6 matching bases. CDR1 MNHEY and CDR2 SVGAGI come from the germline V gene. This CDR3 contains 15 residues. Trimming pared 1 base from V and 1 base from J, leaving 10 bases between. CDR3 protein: CASSYLDSHNYGYTF. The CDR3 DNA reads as TGTGCCAGCAGTTACTTGGACAGTCATAACTATGGCTACACCTTC.